This TCR beta chain was retrieved from a study of CD8+CD57+ T cells in acquired aplastic anemia. The CDR3 has 16 amino acids. Trimming pared 2 bases from V and 11 bases from J, leaving 24 bases between. From germline, CDR1 is SGHVS and CDR2 FQNEAQ. Sequenced patients had shown CD8+CD57+ cell expansion by flow cytometry. It was genomic DNA that served as the template for profiling TCR beta VDJ and CDR3. A single record per CDR3 protein comes from TCRdb applying MiXCR to the reads. The data contain 270,000 or so distinct CDR3 sequences, around 82% of them singletons. Sequencing was performed on sorted CD4+, CD8+, or CD8+CD57+ T cells (not recorded which) from PBMCs. The clonotype comes from a human donor with aplastic anemia. The genes are TRBV7-8 and TRBJ1-2; weak D call: TRBD1 (5 bases). The CDR3 nucleotides are TGTGCCAGCAGCTTACGGGACGGTGCCTATAAGCAGGATTACACCTTC. Translation: CASSLRDGAYKQDYTF. The full variable domain, its missing parts supplied by reference TRBV7-8 and TRBJ1-2, is GAGVSQSPRYKVAKRGQDVALRCDPISGHVSLFWYQQALGQGPEFLTYFQNEAQLDKSGLPSDRFFAERPEGSVSTLKIQRTQQEDSAVYLCASSLRDGAYKQDYTFGSGTRLTVV.